These T cell receptor beta chains were read from a single sample in a study of shared clonotypes between healthy human individuals. Repertoires were generated with immunoSEQ multiplex PCR, while TCRdb's copy carries only in-frame clones and drops some. This table holds 300,000 to 400,000 clones, roughly 70% found once. Sequencing was performed on memory CD4+ T cells sorted from blood. Source of these receptors: a man aged 30 to 39 in good health. The CDR3 runs from the conserved cysteine through the conserved F or W. D genes are given only for firm matches. A clone size is listed for some rows: how often the clone was seen (once, few, many), or a class if it is expanded.

v_call: TRBV5-6; j_call: TRBJ2-1; clone_size: .; d_call: .; cdr3_aa: CASSLDRIGEQFF; cdr3_nt: TGTGCCAGCAGCTTGGATCGGATCGGTGAGCAGTTCTTC
v_call: TRBV5-1; j_call: TRBJ1-1; clone_size: .; d_call: .; cdr3_aa: CASSLMTVQNTEAFF; cdr3_nt: TGCGCCAGCAGCTTGATGACAGTTCAGAACACTGAAGCTTTCTTT
v_call: TRBV5-4; j_call: TRBJ2-7; clone_size: once; d_call: TRBD1; cdr3_aa: CASSPKGQGFDEQYF; cdr3_nt: TGTGCCAGCAGCCCGAAGGGACAGGGGTTCGACGAGCAGTACTTC
v_call: TRBV5-4; j_call: TRBJ1-1; clone_size: .; d_call: TRBD1; cdr3_aa: CASSRGSGTGIMNTEAFF; cdr3_nt: TGTGCCAGCAGCAGAGGCTCCGGGACAGGGATAATGAACACTGAAGCTTTCTTT
v_call: TRBV19; j_call: TRBJ1-5; clone_size: .; d_call: .; cdr3_aa: CASSISGGRINQPQHF; cdr3_nt: TGTGCCAGTAGTATATCCGGCGGCCGAATTAATCAGCCCCAGCATTTT
v_call: TRBV6-5; j_call: TRBJ2-1; clone_size: .; d_call: TRBD2; cdr3_aa: CASSQTSGGYNEQFF; cdr3_nt: TGTGCCAGCAGTCAAACTAGCGGGGGGTACAATGAGCAGTTCTTC
v_call: TRBV19; j_call: TRBJ1-2; clone_size: .; d_call: TRBD1; cdr3_aa: CASSSQGARGYTF; cdr3_nt: TGTGCCAGTAGCTCTCAGGGGGCGAGGGGCTACACCTTC
v_call: TRBV27; j_call: TRBJ1-1; clone_size: .; d_call: .; cdr3_aa: CASRTGDFQNTEAFF; cdr3_nt: TGTGCCAGCAGAACGGGGGACTTCCAGAACACTGAAGCTTTCTTT
v_call: TRBV4-3; j_call: TRBJ2-1; clone_size: .; d_call: .; cdr3_aa: CASSQEPLALGNEQFF; cdr3_nt: TGCGCCAGCAGCCAAGAGCCCCTAGCACTAGGGAATGAGCAGTTCTTC
v_call: TRBV5-1; j_call: TRBJ1-1; clone_size: .; d_call: .; cdr3_aa: CASSEGFRTEAFF; cdr3_nt: TGCGCCAGCAGCGAGGGATTTCGCACTGAAGCTTTCTTT
v_call: TRBV18; j_call: TRBJ2-5; clone_size: once; d_call: .; cdr3_aa: CASSPPTGRWSQYF; cdr3_nt: TGTGCCAGCTCACCACCAACAGGGCGATGGTCCCAGTACTTC
v_call: TRBV2; j_call: TRBJ2-6; clone_size: .; d_call: TRBD1; cdr3_aa: CANIRDRGGSGANVLTF; cdr3_nt: TGTGCTAATATCCGGGACAGGGGCGGGTCTGGGGCCAACGTCCTGACTTTC
v_call: TRBV10-1; j_call: TRBJ2-5; clone_size: .; d_call: .; cdr3_aa: CASSESRAQTQYF; cdr3_nt: TGCGCCAGCAGTGAGTCAAGGGCGCAGACCCAGTACTTC
v_call: TRBV7-9; j_call: TRBJ1-2; clone_size: .; d_call: .; cdr3_aa: CASSFPIANYGYTF; cdr3_nt: TGTGCCAGCAGCTTCCCCATAGCTAACTATGGCTACACCTTC
v_call: TRBV7-3; j_call: TRBJ1-5; clone_size: .; d_call: TRBD1; cdr3_aa: CASSRSGGPNQPQHF; cdr3_nt: TGTGCCAGCAGCAGATCAGGGGGCCCAAATCAGCCCCAGCATTTT
v_call: TRBV7-6; j_call: TRBJ2-1; clone_size: .; d_call: TRBD1; cdr3_aa: CASSLDRTGRGENEQFF; cdr3_nt: TGTGCCAGCAGCTTAGATCGGACAGGGCGAGGGGAGAATGAGCAGTTCTTC
v_call: TRBV6-5; j_call: TRBJ2-2; clone_size: many; d_call: TRBD2; cdr3_aa: CASSYSRGSNHGELFF; cdr3_nt: TGTGCCAGCAGTTACTCGCGCGGGAGTAATCACGGGGAGCTGTTTTTT
v_call: TRBV7-2; j_call: TRBJ1-1; clone_size: .; d_call: .; cdr3_aa: CASSPGRNTEAFF; cdr3_nt: TGTGCCAGCAGTCCCGGGAGGAACACTGAAGCTTTCTTT
v_call: TRBV2; j_call: TRBJ2-6; clone_size: .; d_call: .; cdr3_aa: CASRRDGGSGANVLTF; cdr3_nt: TGTGCCAGCAGGAGGGACGGGGGCTCTGGGGCCAACGTCCTGACTTTC
v_call: TRBV7-2; j_call: TRBJ2-1; clone_size: .; d_call: TRBD2; cdr3_aa: CASSPDSGRAYNEQFF; cdr3_nt: TGTGCCAGCAGCCCTGATAGCGGGAGGGCCTACAATGAGCAGTTCTTC
v_call: TRBV5-1; j_call: TRBJ2-5; clone_size: .; d_call: TRBD2; cdr3_aa: CASSGGLAGVIPDQETQYF; cdr3_nt: TGCGCCAGCAGCGGCGGACTAGCGGGAGTTATCCCAGACCAAGAGACCCAGTACTTC
v_call: TRBV5-6; j_call: TRBJ2-5; clone_size: .; d_call: .; cdr3_aa: CASSEAGTQETQYF; cdr3_nt: TGTGCCAGCAGCGAAGCCGGGACACAAGAGACCCAGTACTTC
v_call: TRBV4-2; j_call: TRBJ1-5; clone_size: .; d_call: .; cdr3_aa: CASSQDSSSNQPQHF; cdr3_nt: TGTGCCAGCAGCCAAGACAGCTCTAGCAATCAGCCCCAGCATTTT
v_call: TRBV2; j_call: TRBJ1-5; clone_size: few; d_call: TRBD1; cdr3_aa: CASSEEGQGRQPQHF; cdr3_nt: TGTGCCAGCAGTGAAGAAGGACAGGGGCGACAGCCCCAGCATTTT
v_call: TRBV2; j_call: TRBJ2-3; clone_size: once; d_call: .; cdr3_aa: CASSEERAGVIADTQYF; cdr3_nt: TGTGCCAGCAGTGAAGAACGGGCAGGGGTCATCGCAGATACGCAGTATTTT
v_call: TRBV11-2; j_call: TRBJ1-1; clone_size: .; d_call: TRBD1; cdr3_aa: CASSFGQGKGNEGAFF; cdr3_nt: TGTGCCAGCAGCTTTGGACAGGGTAAAGGTAATGAAGGAGCTTTCTTT
v_call: TRBV18; j_call: TRBJ1-6; clone_size: .; d_call: .; cdr3_aa: CASSPRSSSYNSPLHF; cdr3_nt: TGTGCCAGCTCACCACGTAGCAGCTCCTATAATTCACCCCTCCACTTT
v_call: TRBV7-8; j_call: TRBJ2-7; clone_size: once; d_call: .; cdr3_aa: CASSLAFGGYEQYF; cdr3_nt: TGTGCCAGCAGCTTAGCTTTCGGGGGTTACGAGCAGTACTTC
v_call: TRBV5-5; j_call: TRBJ2-2; clone_size: .; d_call: TRBD2; cdr3_aa: CASSNGTSTGELFF; cdr3_nt: TGTGCCAGCAGCAACGGGACTAGCACCGGGGAGCTGTTTTTT
v_call: TRBV19; j_call: TRBJ2-3; clone_size: .; d_call: TRBD2; cdr3_aa: CASKASGSTDTQYF; cdr3_nt: TGTGCCAGTAAGGCTAGCGGAAGCACAGATACGCAGTATTTT
v_call: TRBV7-8; j_call: TRBJ1-2; clone_size: .; d_call: TRBD1; cdr3_aa: CASSLAGTGDYGYTF; cdr3_nt: TGTGCCAGCAGCTTAGCGGGGACAGGGGACTATGGCTACACCTTC
v_call: TRBV7-8; j_call: TRBJ2-7; clone_size: .; d_call: TRBD2; cdr3_aa: CASSWGLAEQYF; cdr3_nt: TGTGCCAGCAGCTGGGGACTAGCGGAGCAGTACTTC
v_call: TRBV4-3; j_call: TRBJ2-3; clone_size: once; d_call: TRBD2; cdr3_aa: CASSQRSKGVASGSTDTQYF; cdr3_nt: TGCGCCAGCAGCCAAAGGTCCAAGGGTGTAGCTAGCGGGAGCACAGATACGCAGTATTTT
v_call: TRBV18; j_call: TRBJ1-4; clone_size: once; d_call: .; cdr3_aa: CASSPLRTNEKLFF; cdr3_nt: TGTGCCAGCTCACCACTGAGAACTAATGAAAAACTGTTTTTT
v_call: TRBV5-1; j_call: TRBJ2-7; clone_size: .; d_call: TRBD1; cdr3_aa: CASSGTGLRSYEQYF; cdr3_nt: TGCGCCAGCAGCGGGACAGGGTTACGCTCCTACGAGCAGTACTTC
v_call: TRBV5-1; j_call: TRBJ2-3; clone_size: .; d_call: .; cdr3_aa: CASSLDRVTDTQYF; cdr3_nt: TGCGCCAGCAGCTTGGACAGGGTGACAGATACGCAGTATTTT
v_call: TRBV5-6; j_call: TRBJ1-5; clone_size: .; d_call: TRBD1; cdr3_aa: CASSISGTAANQPQHF; cdr3_nt: TGTGCCAGCAGCATCTCCGGGACAGCTGCCAATCAGCCCCAGCATTTT
v_call: TRBV5-1; j_call: TRBJ1-3; clone_size: .; d_call: .; cdr3_aa: CASSAGQTSSGNTIYF; cdr3_nt: TGCGCCAGCAGCGCCGGACAGACGAGCTCTGGAAACACCATATATTTT
v_call: TRBV9; j_call: TRBJ2-3; clone_size: many; d_call: .; cdr3_aa: CASSGSGGRERADTQYF; cdr3_nt: TGTGCCAGCAGCGGGAGTGGCGGGCGGGAAAGGGCAGATACGCAGTATTTT
v_call: TRBV18; j_call: TRBJ2-1; clone_size: .; d_call: .; cdr3_aa: CASSPLAGRSSYNEQFF; cdr3_nt: TGTGCCAGCTCACCCCTCGCAGGGCGGAGCTCCTACAATGAGCAGTTCTTC
v_call: TRBV9; j_call: TRBJ2-1; clone_size: few; d_call: TRBD1; cdr3_aa: CASSVGGTGNNEQFF; cdr3_nt: TGTGCCAGCAGCGTAGGCGGGACAGGGAATAATGAGCAGTTCTTC
v_call: TRBV9; j_call: TRBJ2-5; clone_size: .; d_call: .; cdr3_aa: CASSVDSTETQYF; cdr3_nt: TGTGCCAGCAGCGTCGATAGCACGGAGACCCAGTACTTC
v_call: TRBV2; j_call: TRBJ2-3; clone_size: .; d_call: .; cdr3_aa: CASRQGFTQYF; cdr3_nt: TGTGCCAGCAGACAGGGATTTACGCAGTATTTT
v_call: TRBV28; j_call: TRBJ2-2; clone_size: .; d_call: TRBD1; cdr3_aa: CASGTGGDTGELFF; cdr3_nt: TGTGCCAGCGGGACAGGGGGAGACACCGGGGAGCTGTTTTTT